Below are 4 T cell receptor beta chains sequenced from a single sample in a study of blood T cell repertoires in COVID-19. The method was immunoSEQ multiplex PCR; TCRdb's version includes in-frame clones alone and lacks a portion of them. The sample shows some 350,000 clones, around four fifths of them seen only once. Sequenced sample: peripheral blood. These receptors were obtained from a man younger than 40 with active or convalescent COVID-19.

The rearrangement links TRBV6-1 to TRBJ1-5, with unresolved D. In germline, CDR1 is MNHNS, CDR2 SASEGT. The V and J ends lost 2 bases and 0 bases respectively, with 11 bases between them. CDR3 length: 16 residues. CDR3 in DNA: TGTGCCAGCAGTGAACGGTCGGAGTATAGCAATCAGCCCCAGCATTTT. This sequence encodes CASSERSEYSNQPQHF.

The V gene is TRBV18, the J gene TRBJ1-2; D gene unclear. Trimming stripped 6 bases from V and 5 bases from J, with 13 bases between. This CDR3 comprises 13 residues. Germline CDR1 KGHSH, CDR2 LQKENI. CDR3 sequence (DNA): TGTGCCAGCTCCCCCGACATGCAGTATGGCTACACCTTC. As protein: CASSPDMQYGYTF. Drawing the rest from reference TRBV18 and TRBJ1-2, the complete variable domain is NAGVMQNPRHLVRRRGQEARLRCSPMKGHSHVYWYRQLPEEGLKFMVYLQKENIIDESGMPKERFSAEFPKEGPSILRIQQVVRGDSAAYFCASSPDMQYGYTFGSGTRLTVV.

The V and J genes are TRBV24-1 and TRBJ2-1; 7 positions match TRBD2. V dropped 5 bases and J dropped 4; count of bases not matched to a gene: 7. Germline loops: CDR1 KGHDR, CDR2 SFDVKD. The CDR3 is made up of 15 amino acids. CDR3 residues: CATSGPYGGYNEQFF. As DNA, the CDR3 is TGTGCCACCAGTGGCCCCTACGGGGGGTACAATGAGCAGTTCTTC.

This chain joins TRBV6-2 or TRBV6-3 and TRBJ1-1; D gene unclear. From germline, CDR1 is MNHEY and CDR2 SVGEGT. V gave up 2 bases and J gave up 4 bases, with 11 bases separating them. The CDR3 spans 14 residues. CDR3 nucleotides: TGTGCCAGCAGTTACGGAGTAGGCGGCACTGAAGCTTTCTTT. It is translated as CASSYGVGGTEAFF.